This TCR beta chain comes out of a study of Ad26.COV2.S vaccination and SARS-CoV-2 variants (TCRdb year 2021). Study-level background: Donors in the vaccine arm were drawn from COV1001, a multicentre, randomized, double-blind, placebo-controlled phase I-IIa trial testing Ad26.COV2.S in healthy adults. Throughout the experiments and outcome assessment, investigators stayed blinded to trial group allocation. Trial participants were randomized into five groups of five, in which low-dose or high-dose Ad26.COV2.S was given once or twice, or placebo was given on both occasions. Dosing of Ad26.COV2.S was intramuscular, at either 5x10^10 or 1x10^11 viral particles, delivered as one shot or as two shots spaced 56 days apart. The TCR-sequenced set comprised about 32 samples: some 19 Ad26.COV2.S vaccine recipients, 5 placebo recipients and 8 SARS-CoV-2 convalescent individuals. TCRbeta repertoire sequencing was used to assess the specificity and breadth of SARS-CoV-2-reactive T cell receptors after Ad26.COV2.S vaccination. What the work shows at the level of the full study, not this receptor alone: Vaccine and placebo recipients had comparable non-spike TCR breadth, which fits with the vaccine containing only spike. Spike-specific TCR breadth was higher in Ad26.COV2.S recipients than in placebo recipients (P = 0.0014). The study lacked the statistical power to compare responses across vaccine doses or regimens. According to the authors, total T cell responses may have been underestimated by the TCR breadth and depth analyses. After vaccination, spike-specific CD8+ and CD4+ T cell responses were reported to show substantial breadth.

V is shortened by 5 bases, J by 0 bases, and the region joining them spans 14 bases. Including the terminal cysteine and phenylalanine, the CDR3 comprises 16 residues. The sequence is cut down to CDR3 DNA, 48 bases in frame from base 1. For CDR1 and CDR2, the germline V gene (reference sequence) lists MNHNY and SVGAGI. This clone showed up just once. The specificity of this receptor is unknown. No much larger clonotype is one base removed from it; base qualities were not supplied. The immunoSEQ Assay was the method used to sequence TCRbeta CDR3 regions. After extraction, genomic DNA underwent amplification by bias-controlled multiplex PCR, followed by high-throughput sequencing. As for how the authors treated the data: To quantify the absolute abundance of each unique TCRbeta CDR3 region, sequences were collapsed and filtered. T cell fraction was estimated by normalization of TCRbeta template counts to usable DNA, with usable DNA being measured through amplification of reference genes present in all nucleated cells. Repertoire TCRs were annotated as SARS-CoV-2-specific when V gene, CDR3 amino acid sequence and J gene were exactly matched to a known reactive TCR set. The reference SARS-CoV-2 TCR set came from MIRA and was filtered for enrichment in COVID-19-positive ImmuneCODE repertoires, removing public or cross-reactive TCRs. Drawing on the MIRA antigens, annotated TCRs were analysed further at the level of specific ORF or position within ORF. Breadth was defined as annotated unique rearrangements over total unique productive rearrangements; depth was the summed frequency of those rearrangements. TCR breadth was compared between groups using two-sided Wilcoxon rank-sum tests. The clones in this table, taken by TCRdb from immuneACCESS, are in-frame only. Not every clone is retained; where verified, under half of the shortfall comes from an unresolved V gene, and the cause of the rest is unknown. V, J and clone size are those of that table, while D and trimming were read from the DNA. The sample table shows fewer than 400,000 clones, and about 88% are seen once. The ten most abundant clones make up 3.5% of the sample.

The treatment or condition label for this specimen denotes: approximately 18 received Ad26.COV2.S at low or high dose, single or two shots; roughly 5 received placebo; per-sample allocation not given. Repertoires of vaccine and placebo recipients were sequenced from samples taken on day 63 after the first injection. Between 29 July and 7 August 2020, Cohort 1b enrolled 25 adults aged 18-55 years at one site in Boston, USA. Ad26.COV2.S was a replication-incompetent adenovirus type 26 vector expressing a prefusion-stabilized SARS-CoV-2 spike protein from the original Wuhan strain. This receptor was taken from a person between 18 and 60 years old who received the Ad26.COV2.S COVID-19 vaccine or a placebo. The sequences come from peripheral blood, collected in a trial of Ad26.COV2.S vaccine versus placebo. The rearrangement joined TRBV6-6 to TRBJ1-3, with TRBD1 tentatively as D gene (5 bases match). The DNA sequence is as follows: TGTGCCAGCAGTCCTTCGACAGCCATCTCTGGAAACACCATATATTTT. Translated, this is CASSPSTAISGNTIYF.